These T cell receptor beta chains were read from a single sample in a study of T cell therapy after organ transplantation. Profiled with immunoSEQ multiplex PCR; TCRdb holds only in-frame clones, not every one. Of around 4,800 clones in the sample, 65% to 80% are singletons; the top ten hold 35% to 45%. These receptors are not linked to any known antigen. This specimen was CD8+ T cells from blood, taken after autologous CMV-specific T cell therapy. The receptors here all came from a human patient who had received a solid organ transplant and had CMV disease. Part of the T cells may come from the graft donor. The CDR3 runs from the conserved cysteine through the conserved F or W. Each record gives: CDR3 length, D gene, J gene, clone size, V gene, CDR3 protein, CDR3 DNA. D genes are given only for firm matches. The size entry is marked missing in some rows and otherwise reads once, few, many or a size class.

18	TRBD1	TRBJ1-2	.	TRBV7-6	CASSLSGTGDEWDYGYTF	TGTGCCAGCAGCTTAAGCGGGACAGGGGATGAGTGGGACTATGGCTACACCTTC
14	TRBD1	TRBJ2-7	few	TRBV19	CASTGQGGVGEQYF	TGTGCCAGTACGGGACAGGGCGGGGTCGGCGAGCAGTACTTC
12	.	TRBJ1-1	few	TRBV2	CASMGMNTEAFF	TGTGCCAGCATGGGGATGAACACTGAAGCTTTCTTT
14	TRBD1	TRBJ1-2	once	TRBV27	CASSKQGGGYGYTF	TGTGCCAGCAGTAAACAGGGGGGAGGCTATGGCTACACCTTC
14	.	TRBJ2-1	large	TRBV6-5	CASSYFSTGTEQFF	TGTGCCAGCAGTTACTTTTCGACAGGTACTGAGCAGTTCTTC
14	.	TRBJ2-2	few	TRBV10-3	CAISGPRQTGELFF	TGTGCCATCAGTGGGCCCCGACAGACCGGGGAGCTGTTTTTT
12	.	TRBJ2-1	.	TRBV29-1	CSVGASYNEQFF	TGCAGCGTTGGGGCCTCCTACAATGAGCAGTTCTTC
13	.	TRBJ1-5	.	TRBV6-9	CASSYSNNQPQHF	TGTGCCAGCAGTTACTCGAATAATCAGCCCCAGCATTTT
13	.	TRBJ2-5	.	TRBV5-6	CASSSQNPLTQYF	TGTGCCAGCAGCTCACAGAATCCCTTGACCCAGTACTTC
14	.	TRBJ2-3	few	TRBV30	CAWSPLLVTDTQYF	TGTGCCTGGAGTCCGTTATTGGTCACAGATACGCAGTATTTT
15	.	TRBJ2-5	.	TRBV7-9	CASSLLGGGIETQYF	TGTGCCAGCAGCCTCCTCGGGGGTGGAATAGAGACCCAGTACTTC
14	TRBD1	TRBJ2-7	.	TRBV6-5	CASSFGTGGYEQYF	TGTGCCAGCAGTTTCGGGACAGGGGGCTACGAGCAGTACTTC
13	.	TRBJ2-7	.	TRBV27	CASSHVPTYEQYF	TGTGCCAGCAGTCACGTGCCCACTTACGAGCAGTACTTC
16	.	TRBJ1-4	.	TRBV7-2	CASSLREGPLPEKLFF	TGTGCCAGCAGCTTACGCGAGGGGCCGCTACCTGAAAAACTGTTTTTT
15	.	TRBJ2-1	.	TRBV7-9	CASSDYRDPYNEQFF	TGTGCCAGCAGCGACTACAGGGATCCCTACAATGAGCAGTTCTTC
14	.	TRBJ2-1	.	TRBV6-4	CASSDSGDLNEQFF	TGTGCCAGCAGTGACTCCGGGGACCTCAATGAGCAGTTCTTC
15	TRBD1	TRBJ2-5	.	TRBV5-1	CASSFSRDRGETQYF	TGCGCCAGCAGCTTTTCCCGGGACAGGGGAGAGACCCAGTACTTC
17	TRBD1	TRBJ1-5	.	TRBV6-1	CAISELDRAYSNQPQHF	TGTGCCATCAGTGAGTTGGACAGGGCGTATAGCAATCAGCCCCAGCATTTT
13	.	TRBJ1-1	.	TRBV5-1	CASSAGAGTEAFF	TGCGCCAGCAGCGCAGGGGCGGGTACTGAAGCTTTCTTT
14	.	TRBJ2-5	.	TRBV7-2	CASSLVSPVETQYF	TGTGCCAGCAGCTTAGTCTCCCCCGTGGAGACCCAGTACTTC
14	.	TRBJ2-5	.	TRBV27	CASSLGGTQETQYF	TGTGCCAGCAGTTTAGGTGGGACGCAAGAGACCCAGTACTTC
17	.	TRBJ1-2	.	TRBV11-2	CASSSHRGRHLNYGYTF	TGTGCCAGCAGCTCGCATAGGGGCCGCCACCTCAACTATGGCTACACCTTC
14	TRBD1	TRBJ1-2	.	TRBV5-6	CASSSLTGDYGYTF	TGTGCCAGCAGCTCCCTGACAGGGGACTATGGCTACACCTTC
14	.	TRBJ2-3	.	TRBV29-1	CSVSWEAPPDTQYF	TGCAGCGTTTCCTGGGAGGCCCCCCCAGATACGCAGTATTTT
15	.	TRBJ1-5	.	TRBV5-5	CASSRFGGNNQPQHF	TGTGCCAGCAGCAGATTTGGGGGTAACAATCAGCCCCAGCATTTT
16	.	TRBJ2-1	.	TRBV7-3	CASSIVGGVSYNEQFF	TGTGCCAGCAGTATCGTGGGGGGCGTCTCCTACAATGAGCAGTTCTTC
17	TRBD2	TRBJ2-3	once	TRBV7-8	CASSLAATGGPKDTQYF	TGTGCCAGCAGCTTAGCGGCGACGGGGGGGCCGAAAGATACGCAGTATTTT
11	.	TRBJ2-1	.	TRBV6-6	CASTFDREQFF	TGTGCCAGCACCTTCGACAGGGAGCAGTTCTTC
17	TRBD1	TRBJ1-4	.	TRBV5-4	CASSQGGTGATNEKLFF	TGTGCCAGCAGCCAAGGCGGGACAGGGGCTACTAATGAAAAACTGTTTTTT
14	.	TRBJ2-1	once	TRBV11-1	CASSFGSTLDEQFF	TGTGCCAGCAGCTTCGGCTCAACTCTAGATGAGCAGTTCTTC
15	.	TRBJ2-3	.	TRBV11-2	CASREWGSSTDTQYF	TGTGCCAGCAGGGAATGGGGATCTAGCACAGATACGCAGTATTTT
13	TRBD1	TRBJ1-1	.	TRBV19	CASMDRGNTEAFF	TGTGCCAGTATGGACAGGGGGAACACTGAAGCTTTCTTT
12	.	TRBJ1-1	medium-sized	TRBV14	CASSRLGTEAFF	TGTGCCAGCAGCCGTTTGGGCACTGAAGCTTTCTTT
14	.	TRBJ2-7	.	TRBV4-3	CASSQDYGGYEQYF	TGCGCCAGCAGCCAAGATTACGGGGGCTACGAGCAGTACTTC
16	TRBD2	TRBJ2-1	.	TRBV4-2	CASSIHERGLLSVQFF	TGTGCCAGCAGCATCCATGAGCGGGGGCTCCTCTCGGTGCAGTTCTTC
17	.	TRBJ1-4	hyperexpanded	TRBV4-3	CASSQDGREGYGEKLFF	TGCGCCAGCAGCCAAGATGGGCGGGAGGGGTACGGGGAAAAACTGTTTTTT
16	TRBD2	TRBJ2-3	.	TRBV9	CASSVERGGDTDTQYF	TGTGCCAGCAGCGTAGAACGGGGGGGAGACACAGATACGCAGTATTTT
14	.	TRBJ2-3	.	TRBV7-9	CASSFFQGTDTQYF	TGTGCCAGCAGCTTCTTTCAGGGAACAGATACGCAGTATTTT
16	.	TRBJ2-7	.	TRBV7-2	CASSADKRYSSYEQYF	TGTGCCAGCAGCGCGGACAAGCGCTACAGCTCCTACGAGCAGTACTTC
18	.	TRBJ2-6	.	TRBV10-3	CAISDLGQSTSGANVLTF	TGTGCCATCAGTGATCTCGGACAGTCAACCTCTGGGGCCAACGTCCTGACTTTC
14	.	TRBJ2-7	.	TRBV5-5	CASSLAGSSYEQYF	TGTGCCAGCAGCTTGGCCGGGAGCTCCTACGAGCAGTACTTC
16	TRBD2	TRBJ2-1	once	TRBV18	CASSHTAGGAYNEQFF	TGTGCCAGCTCACACACAGCGGGGGGGGCGTACAATGAGCAGTTCTTC
13	TRBD1	TRBJ2-1	few	TRBV7-9	CASSAPGQGTQFF	TGTGCCAGCAGCGCGCCGGGACAGGGGACGCAGTTCTTC
17	.	TRBJ2-2	once	TRBV21-1	CASTGTGGAANTGELFF	TGTGCCAGCACTGGGACAGGGGGCGCGGCGAACACCGGGGAGCTGTTTTTT
15	TRBD1	TRBJ2-5	few	TRBV28	CASSSRDSFQETQYF	TGTGCCAGCAGTTCGAGGGACAGCTTCCAAGAGACCCAGTACTTC
13	.	TRBJ1-6	few	TRBV4-2	CASSQEPGSPLHF	TGTGCCAGCAGCCAAGAGCCGGGGTCACCCCTCCACTTT
14	.	TRBJ1-5	few	TRBV9	CASSVKDSNQPQHF	TGTGCCAGCAGCGTAAAGGATAGCAATCAGCCCCAGCATTTT
13	.	TRBJ1-2	.	TRBV6-5	CASSPGTINGYTF	TGTGCCAGCAGTCCCGGGACAATTAATGGCTACACCTTC
13	.	TRBJ1-1	.	TRBV6-1	CASSEAGGTEAFF	TGTGCCAGCAGTGAAGCTGGGGGAACTGAAGCTTTCTTT
18	TRBD2	TRBJ2-1	few	TRBV5-6	CASSFELAGAHYYNEQFF	TGTGCCAGCAGCTTCGAACTAGCGGGAGCCCACTACTACAATGAGCAGTTCTTC
15	.	TRBJ1-2	.	TRBV5-1	CASSGVEGIPFGYTF	TGCGCCAGCAGCGGTGTGGAGGGGATCCCCTTTGGCTACACCTTC
16	TRBD1	TRBJ1-2	.	TRBV27	CASSSGGILANYGYTF	TGTGCCAGCAGTTCAGGGGGGATTTTGGCTAACTATGGCTACACCTTC
16	TRBD2	TRBJ2-1	.	TRBV10-3	CAITITGTSGYNEQFF	TGTGCCATTACAATAACCGGGACTAGCGGGTACAATGAGCAGTTCTTC
14	TRBD2	TRBJ2-7	.	TRBV28	CATLGSSGIYEQYF	TGTGCCACCCTTGGGAGTAGCGGGATCTACGAGCAGTACTTC
17	.	TRBJ2-2	few	TRBV11-2	CASSSNRRYANTGELFF	TGTGCCAGCAGCTCAAATAGACGTTACGCGAACACCGGGGAGCTGTTTTTT
15	.	TRBJ2-2	.	TRBV7-9	CASSLGVANTGELFF	TGTGCCAGCAGCTTAGGGGTGGCTAACACCGGGGAGCTGTTTTTT
14	.	TRBJ2-1	.	TRBV9	CASSGFNRDNEQFF	TGTGCCAGCAGCGGGTTTAATCGGGACAATGAGCAGTTCTTC
15	.	TRBJ2-2	.	TRBV7-2	CASSLEGDSLGQLFF	TGTGCCAGCAGCTTAGAGGGGGATTCACTTGGGCAGCTGTTTTTT
14	.	TRBJ2-5	.	TRBV7-2	CASSLEPNLGTQYF	TGTGCCAGCAGCTTAGAACCAAACCTGGGGACCCAGTACTTC